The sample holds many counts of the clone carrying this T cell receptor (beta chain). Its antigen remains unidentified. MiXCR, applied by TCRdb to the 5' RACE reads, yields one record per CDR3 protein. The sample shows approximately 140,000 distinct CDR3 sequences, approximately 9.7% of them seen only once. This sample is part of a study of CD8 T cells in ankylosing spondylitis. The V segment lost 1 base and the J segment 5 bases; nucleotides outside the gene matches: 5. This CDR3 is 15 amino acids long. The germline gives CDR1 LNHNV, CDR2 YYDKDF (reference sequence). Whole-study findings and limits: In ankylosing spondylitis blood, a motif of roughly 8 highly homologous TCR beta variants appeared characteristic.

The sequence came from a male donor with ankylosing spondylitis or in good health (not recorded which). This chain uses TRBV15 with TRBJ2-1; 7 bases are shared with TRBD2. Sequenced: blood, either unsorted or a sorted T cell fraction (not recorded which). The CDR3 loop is CATSRAGTIDNEQFF. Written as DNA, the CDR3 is TGTGCCACCAGCAGAGCGGGGACTATCGACAATGAGCAGTTCTTC. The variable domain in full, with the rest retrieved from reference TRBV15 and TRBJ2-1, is DAMVIQNPRYQVTQFGKPVTLSCSQTLNHNVMYWYQQKSSQAPKLLFHYYDKDFNNEADTPDNFQSRRPNTSFCFLDIRSPGLGDTAMYLCATSRAGTIDNEQFFGPGTRLTVL.